This TCR beta chain was recorded in a study of shared clonotypes between healthy human individuals. Method: immunoSEQ multiplex PCR; TCRdb's copy keeps in-frame clones and lacks some. The table lists roughly 720,000 clones, about 90% of them singletons. Caucasian adults living in Nashville, Tennessee, provided all samples. The ends were cut back, 8 bases at V and 4 bases at J, with 9 bases in the middle. Germline V CDR1 and CDR2: LNHDA, SQIVND (reference sequence). This CDR3 has 13 residues. Sequenced input: memory CD8+ T cells from PBMCs. Stated subset: CD45RO+ cells pooled with CCR7-negative TemRA cells. The chain is built from TRBV19 and TRBJ2-6; D is unresolved. This receptor was obtained from a young man in good health. Some clones in this sample may be carry-over from other donors' samples. Here the CDR3 DNA reads TGTGCCAGTGAAGCGTGGGGGGCCAACGTCCTGACTTTC. This gives the protein CASEAWGANVLTF.